This T cell receptor beta chain was identified in a study of blood T cell repertoires in COVID-19. Study details: Spain, Italy and the United States supplied samples that represented acute and convalescent COVID-19. From T cells, B-cell-depleted T cells, or PBMCs came the material, which was cDNA or gDNA.

In Seattle, patients joined the study during active infection and were tracked longitudinally. The method was immunoSEQ multiplex PCR; TCRdb's version includes in-frame clones alone and lacks a portion of them. The sample consists of about 95,000 clones, 75% to 85% of them appearing once. Trimming removed 4 bases at V and 2 bases at J, with 16 bases between. This CDR3 contains 16 residues. Germline-derived CDR1 and CDR2 are LGHDT and YNNKEL (reference sequence). This chain links TRBV3-1 (or the pseudogene TRBV3-2) with TRBJ2-3; D ambiguous. Sequenced input: peripheral blood. This clonotype was obtained from a man older than 75 with COVID-19, enrolled during active disease. CDR3 sequence (DNA): TGTGCCAGCAGCCCTCCGGGTAGCCTTTACACAGATACGCAGTATTTT. Translation gives CASSPPGSLYTDTQYF.